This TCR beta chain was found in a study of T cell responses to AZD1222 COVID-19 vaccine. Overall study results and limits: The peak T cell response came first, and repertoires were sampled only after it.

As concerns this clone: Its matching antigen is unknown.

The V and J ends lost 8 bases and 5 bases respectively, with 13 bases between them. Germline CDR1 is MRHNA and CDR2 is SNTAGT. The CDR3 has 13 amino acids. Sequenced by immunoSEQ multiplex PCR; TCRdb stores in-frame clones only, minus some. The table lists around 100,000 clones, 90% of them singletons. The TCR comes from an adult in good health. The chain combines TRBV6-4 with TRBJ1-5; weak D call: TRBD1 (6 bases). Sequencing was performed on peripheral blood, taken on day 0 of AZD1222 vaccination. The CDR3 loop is CASSRGADQPQHF. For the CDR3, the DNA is TGTGCCAGCTCAAGGGGGGCGGATCAGCCCCAGCATTTT.